A single sample is the source of the 6 T cell receptor beta chains below, sequenced in a study of T cells in Graves' hyperthyroidism and ophthalmopathy. Researchers took RNA transcripts and amplified the TCR beta CDR3 regions from them. The HTBI primer set drove a first-round RT-PCR of the TCR CDR3. Using its own MiXCR run on the multiplex PCR reads, TCRdb lists one record per CDR3 protein. Among over 700,000 distinct CDR3 sequences listed, approximately 36% were seen once. The sequenced material came from blood. These receptor sequences come from a woman aged 40 to 50 with Graves' hyperthyroidism.

The chain employs TRBV30 and TRBJ2-5; TRBD2 matches 8 bases. Per the germline V gene, CDR1 is GTSNPN and CDR2 is SVGIG (reference sequence). The CDR3 sequence is 15 residues long. The V gene end was trimmed by 1 base and the J gene end by 2 bases; junction bases not matched to a gene: 6. The CDR3 DNA reads as TGTGCCTGGAGTGGCCAGCGGGAGTGGCAAGAGACCCAGTACTTC. Translation: CAWSGQREWQETQYF.

The V gene is TRBV4-1, the J gene TRBJ1-3, with D unresolved. The germline V gene encodes CDR1 MGHRA and CDR2 YSYEKL. The CDR3 extends over 14 amino acids. Trimming cost V 1 base and J 5 bases, with 9 bases left between them. CDR3 sequence reads: CASSQALKRNTIYF. The CDR3 DNA sequence: TGCGCCAGCAGCCAAGCCCTTAAGAGAAACACCATATATTTT.

CDR3 protein: CASRRGGSDKKLFF. Written as DNA, the CDR3 is TGTGCCAGCAGACGGGGGGGCAGTGATAAAAAACTGTTTTTT. The rearrangement joins TRBV2 to TRBJ1-4; perhaps TRBD1 as D (6 bases). V lost 6 bases, J lost 9 bases, and 17 bases lay in between. The CDR3 consists of 14 residues. CDR1 is SNHLY, CDR2 FYNNEI, per germline.

Details on this clonotype: The CDR3 does not end in the conserved phenylalanine or tryptophan, so this is likely a read error. This sequence joins TRBV19 and TRBJ1-1; tentatively, D is TRBD1 (6 bases). V shed 4 bases and J shed 1 base, with 10 bases lying between them. The V gene's germline CDR1 is LNHDA and CDR2 SQIVND (reference sequence). This CDR3 region has 14 residues. The CDR3 loop reads CASSTTGRNTEAFL. The CDR3 DNA reads as TGTGCCAGTAGTACGACAGGACGGAACACTGAAGCTTTCCTT.

This chain uses TRBV11-2 with TRBJ1-3; D is uncertain. V was shortened by 10 bases and J by 4 bases, with 17 bases between the two germline ends. The CDR3 runs to 14 residues. The germline CDR1 and CDR2 sequences are SGHAT and FQNNGV. The DNA for the CDR3 is TGTGCCAACAGAGAAAGGGTGTCGGGAAACACCATATATTTT. Protein product: CANRERVSGNTIYF.

The rearrangement joins TRBV10-1 to TRBJ1-2, with 7 bases identical to TRBD1. The germline CDR1 and CDR2 sequences are WNHNN and SYGVQD (reference sequence). Trimming cost V 4 bases and J 5 bases; bases outside gene matches: 7. CDR3 size: 14 residues. CDR3 region: CASSARAGGYGYTF. CDR3 in DNA: TGCGCCAGCAGTGCTCGGGCAGGGGGATATGGCTACACCTTC.